This T cell receptor beta chain was recorded in a study of brain T cells in children with intractable seizures (dated by TCRdb to about 2021). About the study as a whole: A NanoString immunology panel was first used to screen resected brain tissue from about 54 pediatric epilepsy surgery cases for immune gene transcripts. Among the approximately twelve selected surgery cases, pre-surgery blood was additionally sequenced for eight, leaving four cases with brain tissue only.

Of note for this clone: It has no known antigen specificity. Per-base qualities were not stored, and no clone one base away is much larger.

The paper's findings and limits, for the study overall: Because pre- and post-surgery blood were sequenced to different depths, clones absent from the pre-surgery sample may reflect undersampling. Viral specificity was inferred only from CDR3 sequence similarity, and patients' HCMV serostatus was unknown.

From the cysteine through the phenylalanine, the CDR3 covers 14 amino acids. The CDR3 DNA has 42 bases and is translated from base 1. A distance of 18 bases separates the germline ends of V and J, which lose 5 bases and 8 bases respectively. The germline V gene gives CDR1 as LGHNT and CDR2 as FRNRAP. The immunoSEQ assay was applied to genomic DNA to generate the TCR beta chain sequences. Under the source paper's analysis protocol: CDR3 sequences not starting with the conserved framework cysteine at position 104 were manually removed. To get clonality, the normalized Shannon's Diversity Index was subtracted from one, giving values from 0 (maximal diversity) to 1 (oligoclonal). Chi-squared comparison-of-proportions tests assessed whether the same CDR3 differed in frequency between samples, such as brain versus blood. Public clonotypes were found by searching immuneACCESS, and the VDJdb browser was used to assess similarity to known antiviral clonotypes. Entries here come from immuneACCESS through TCRdb and include only in-frame sequences with V and J called. Some clones fail to appear in such tables; in the studies checked, an unresolved V gene covers under half of the shortfall, and the cause of the remainder is unknown. From that table come the V and J calls and clone size; the DNA was used to work out D and trimming. Within this sample are hundreds of thousands of clones, with about 93% of them counted one time only. In total, the top ten clones hold 5% to 7% of the sample.

The sample's time point label is to be understood as: blood from clinic visit 5 months post-surgery; TSC patient then seizure free. The surgery cases with the highest brain T cell transcript signatures were chosen for TCR beta chain sequencing of brain tissue, and also of blood when blood was available. Before surgery, the patients had been given at least one anti-epileptic drug. TCR-sequenced patients were children with drug-resistant epilepsy due to tuberous sclerosis complex, focal cortical dysplasia, Rasmussen encephalitis or hemimegalencephaly. Bulk genomic DNA was extracted from unsorted brain tissue and whole blood with the Monarch genomic DNA purification kit.

The sequence is built from TRBV12-5 and TRBJ1-2; TRBD1 is possibly the D segment (5 matching bases). The sequenced sample was peripheral blood, obtained roughly 5 months after surgery. The sequence was obtained from a boy under two years old with tuberous sclerosis and intractable seizures. The CDR3 corresponds to CASGGGRRAEGYTF. The DNA sequence reads TGTGCTAGTGGTGGGGGACGTCGGGCCGAGGGCTACACCTTC.